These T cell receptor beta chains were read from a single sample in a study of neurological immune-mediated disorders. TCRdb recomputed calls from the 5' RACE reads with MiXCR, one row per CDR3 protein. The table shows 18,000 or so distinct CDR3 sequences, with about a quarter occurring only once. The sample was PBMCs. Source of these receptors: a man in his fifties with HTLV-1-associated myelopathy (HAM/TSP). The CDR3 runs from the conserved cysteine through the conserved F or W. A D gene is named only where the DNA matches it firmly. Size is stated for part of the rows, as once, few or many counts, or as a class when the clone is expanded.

CDR3 DNA: TGCGCCAGCTCCTCCACGGGACAGAGGGAAAAACTGTTTTTT; CDR3 protein: CASSSTGQREKLFF; V gene: TRBV5-1; D gene: TRBD1; clone size: NA; J gene: TRBJ1-4; CDR3 length: 14
CDR3 DNA: TGCGCCAGCAGCCCAGGGACTAGCGCAGATACGCAGTATTTT; CDR3 protein: CASSPGTSADTQYF; V gene: TRBV4-1; D gene: TRBD2; clone size: NA; J gene: TRBJ2-3; CDR3 length: 14
CDR3 DNA: TGCAGTGCTAGTCCCTGGGCTAACTATGGCTACACCTTC; CDR3 protein: CSASPWANYGYTF; V gene: TRBV20-1; D gene: NA; clone size: NA; J gene: TRBJ1-2; CDR3 length: 13
CDR3 DNA: TGTGCCAGCAGTCAAACTAGGTCACCCCTCCACTTT; CDR3 protein: CASSQTRSPLHF; V gene: TRBV27; D gene: NA; clone size: NA; J gene: TRBJ1-6; CDR3 length: 12
CDR3 DNA: TGCAGTGCTAGAAGCGGGGGCGAGTATCAGCCCCAGCATTTT; CDR3 protein: CSARSGGEYQPQHF; V gene: TRBV20-1; D gene: NA; clone size: NA; J gene: TRBJ1-5; CDR3 length: 14
CDR3 DNA: TGTGCCAGCAGTGAAGGGACAGCTAGCACAGATACGCAGTATTTT; CDR3 protein: CASSEGTASTDTQYF; V gene: TRBV2; D gene: NA; clone size: medium-sized; J gene: TRBJ2-3; CDR3 length: 15
CDR3 DNA: TGCGCCAGCAGCTTGGAGGGCAGCTACAATGAGCAGTTCTTC; CDR3 protein: CASSLEGSYNEQFF; V gene: TRBV5-1; D gene: NA; clone size: NA; J gene: TRBJ2-1; CDR3 length: 14
CDR3 DNA: TGTGCCAGCTCACCACTTAAGGGGATTGTGAACACTGAAGCTTTCTTT; CDR3 protein: CASSPLKGIVNTEAFF; V gene: TRBV18; D gene: NA; clone size: few; J gene: TRBJ1-1; CDR3 length: 16
CDR3 DNA: TGTGCCATCAGTAAGGGAGGGACTAGCGGGAATTACTACAATGAGCAGTTCTTC; CDR3 protein: CAISKGGTSGNYYNEQFF; V gene: TRBV10-3; D gene: TRBD2; clone size: once; J gene: TRBJ2-1; CDR3 length: 18
CDR3 DNA: TGTGCCAGCAGCGAGACAGGGATCTATGGCTACACCTTC; CDR3 protein: CASSETGIYGYTF; V gene: TRBV2; D gene: TRBD1; clone size: many; J gene: TRBJ1-2; CDR3 length: 13
CDR3 DNA: TGCGCCAGCAGCTTGTTGGCTACGAACACTGAAGCTTTCTTT; CDR3 protein: CASSLLATNTEAFF; V gene: TRBV5-1; D gene: NA; clone size: NA; J gene: TRBJ1-1; CDR3 length: 14
CDR3 DNA: TGTGCCAGTAGTCCCGGTCAAGGGAGCTCCTACGAGCAGTACTTC; CDR3 protein: CASSPGQGSSYEQYF; V gene: TRBV19; D gene: NA; clone size: few; J gene: TRBJ2-7; CDR3 length: 15
CDR3 DNA: TGCGCCAGCAGCCAGCTACAGGTATACAATGAGCAGTTCTTC; CDR3 protein: CASSQLQVYNEQFF; V gene: TRBV5-1; D gene: NA; clone size: many; J gene: TRBJ2-1; CDR3 length: 14
CDR3 DNA: TGTGCCAGCAGCTCTCGACAGGGAAACTATGGCTACACCTTC; CDR3 protein: CASSSRQGNYGYTF; V gene: TRBV27; D gene: TRBD1; clone size: NA; J gene: TRBJ1-2; CDR3 length: 14
CDR3 DNA: TGTGCCAGCAGGGGACAGGGGGCGCCTCGAGGATCCTACAATGAGCAGTTCTTC; CDR3 protein: CASRGQGAPRGSYNEQFF; V gene: TRBV6-6; D gene: TRBD1; clone size: NA; J gene: TRBJ2-1; CDR3 length: 18
CDR3 DNA: TGCAGCGTTGAACCCCAAGGTCGTGCCGCAGATACGCAGTATTTT; CDR3 protein: CSVEPQGRAADTQYF; V gene: TRBV29-1; D gene: NA; clone size: few; J gene: TRBJ2-3; CDR3 length: 15
CDR3 DNA: TGCGCCAGCAGCTTGGAAGGGTTGATCTATGGCTACACCTTC; CDR3 protein: CASSLEGLIYGYTF; V gene: TRBV5-1; D gene: NA; clone size: few; J gene: TRBJ1-2; CDR3 length: 14
CDR3 DNA: TGTGCCAGCAGCCGACAAAAAACAGGGCTGGGCACAGATACGCAGTATTTT; CDR3 protein: CASSRQKTGLGTDTQYF; V gene: TRBV4-2; D gene: NA; clone size: many; J gene: TRBJ2-3; CDR3 length: 17
CDR3 DNA: TGTGCCAGCAAAAGAGACTCCTACGAGCAGTACTTC; CDR3 protein: CASKRDSYEQYF; V gene: TRBV7-2; D gene: NA; clone size: NA; J gene: TRBJ2-7; CDR3 length: 12
CDR3 DNA: TGTGCCAGCAGCAACCGGGACAGACATAATTCACCCCTCCACTTT; CDR3 protein: CASSNRDRHNSPLHF; V gene: TRBV21-1; D gene: NA; clone size: NA; J gene: TRBJ1-6; CDR3 length: 15
CDR3 DNA: TGTGCCAGCCCGAGTGACGAGCAGTACTTC; CDR3 protein: CASPSDEQYF; V gene: TRBV6-4; D gene: NA; clone size: NA; J gene: TRBJ2-7; CDR3 length: 10
CDR3 DNA: TGTGCCAGCAACCCCCCCCGGTGCCGGGTTTACGAGCAGTACTTC; CDR3 protein: CASNPPRCRVYEQYF; V gene: TRBV5-6; D gene: NA; clone size: NA; J gene: TRBJ2-7; CDR3 length: 15
CDR3 DNA: TGCAGCGCAATGCTTGGGTTCGAGCAGTACTTC; CDR3 protein: CSAMLGFEQYF; V gene: TRBV29-1; D gene: NA; clone size: NA; J gene: TRBJ2-7; CDR3 length: 11
CDR3 DNA: TGTGCCAGCAGCTTTCTCGCTTTAGCCAAAAACATTCAGTACTTC; CDR3 protein: CASSFLALAKNIQYF; V gene: TRBV5-6; D gene: NA; clone size: NA; J gene: TRBJ2-4; CDR3 length: 15
CDR3 DNA: TGCGCCAGCACCAATAGCGGGGGACCTCAAGAGACCCAGTACTTC; CDR3 protein: CASTNSGGPQETQYF; V gene: TRBV5-1; D gene: TRBD2; clone size: many; J gene: TRBJ2-5; CDR3 length: 15
CDR3 DNA: TGCAGTGCTACAACAGGGGGCGAGGGCACTGAAGCTTTCTTT; CDR3 protein: CSATTGGEGTEAFF; V gene: TRBV20-1; D gene: TRBD1; clone size: few; J gene: TRBJ1-1; CDR3 length: 14
CDR3 DNA: TGTGCCAGCAGTAGCGGGGGGGCCTACAATGAGCAGTTCTTC; CDR3 protein: CASSSGGAYNEQFF; V gene: TRBV11-2; D gene: TRBD2; clone size: few; J gene: TRBJ2-1; CDR3 length: 14
CDR3 DNA: TGTGCCAGCAGTGAGAGACAGGGGGCGCATTACGAGCAGTACTTC; CDR3 protein: CASSERQGAHYEQYF; V gene: TRBV6-1; D gene: TRBD1; clone size: NA; J gene: TRBJ2-7; CDR3 length: 15
CDR3 DNA: TGTGCCACCAGCAAGGACAGGAACACTGAAGCTTTCTTT; CDR3 protein: CATSKDRNTEAFF; V gene: TRBV15; D gene: NA; clone size: medium-sized; J gene: TRBJ1-1; CDR3 length: 13